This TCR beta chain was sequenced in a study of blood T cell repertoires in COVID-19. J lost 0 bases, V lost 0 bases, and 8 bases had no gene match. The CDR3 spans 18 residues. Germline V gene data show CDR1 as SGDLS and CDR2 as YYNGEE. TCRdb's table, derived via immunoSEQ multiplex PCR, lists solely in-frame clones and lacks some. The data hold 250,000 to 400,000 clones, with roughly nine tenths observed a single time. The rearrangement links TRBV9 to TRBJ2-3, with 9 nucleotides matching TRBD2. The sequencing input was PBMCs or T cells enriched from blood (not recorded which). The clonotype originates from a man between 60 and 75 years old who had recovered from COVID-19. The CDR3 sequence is CASSVAILAGRSTDTQYF. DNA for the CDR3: TGTGCCAGCAGCGTAGCTATCCTAGCGGGACGTAGCACAGATACGCAGTATTTT.